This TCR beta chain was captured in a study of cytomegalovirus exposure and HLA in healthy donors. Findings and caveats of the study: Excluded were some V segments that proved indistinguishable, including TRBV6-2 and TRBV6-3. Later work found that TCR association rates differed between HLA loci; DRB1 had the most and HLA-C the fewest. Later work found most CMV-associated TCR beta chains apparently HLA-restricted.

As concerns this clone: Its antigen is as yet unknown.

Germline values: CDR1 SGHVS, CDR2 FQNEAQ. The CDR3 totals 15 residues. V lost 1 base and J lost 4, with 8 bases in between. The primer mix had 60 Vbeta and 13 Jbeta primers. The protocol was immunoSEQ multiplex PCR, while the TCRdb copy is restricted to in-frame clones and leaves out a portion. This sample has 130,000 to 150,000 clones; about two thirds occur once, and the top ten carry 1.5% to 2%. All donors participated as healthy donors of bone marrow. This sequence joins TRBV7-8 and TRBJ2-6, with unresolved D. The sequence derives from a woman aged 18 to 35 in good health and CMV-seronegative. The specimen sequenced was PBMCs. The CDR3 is CASSLDISGANVLTF. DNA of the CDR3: TGTGCCAGCAGCTTAGACATTTCCGGGGCCAACGTCCTGACTTTC.